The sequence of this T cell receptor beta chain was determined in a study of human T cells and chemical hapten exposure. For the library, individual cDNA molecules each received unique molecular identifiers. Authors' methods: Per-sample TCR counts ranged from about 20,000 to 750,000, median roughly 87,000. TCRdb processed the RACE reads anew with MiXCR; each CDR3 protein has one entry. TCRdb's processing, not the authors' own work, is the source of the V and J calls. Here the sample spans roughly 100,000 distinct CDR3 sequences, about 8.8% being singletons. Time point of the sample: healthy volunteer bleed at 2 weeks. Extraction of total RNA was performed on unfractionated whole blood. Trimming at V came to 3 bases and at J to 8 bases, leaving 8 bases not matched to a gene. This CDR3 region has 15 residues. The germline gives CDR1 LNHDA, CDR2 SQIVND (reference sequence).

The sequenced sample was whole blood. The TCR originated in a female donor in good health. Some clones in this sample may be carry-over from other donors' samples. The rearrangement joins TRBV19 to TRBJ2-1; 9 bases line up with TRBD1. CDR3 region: CASSIKGTGSYEQFF. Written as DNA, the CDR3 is TGTGCCAGTAGTATTAAGGGGACAGGGTCCTATGAGCAGTTCTTC.